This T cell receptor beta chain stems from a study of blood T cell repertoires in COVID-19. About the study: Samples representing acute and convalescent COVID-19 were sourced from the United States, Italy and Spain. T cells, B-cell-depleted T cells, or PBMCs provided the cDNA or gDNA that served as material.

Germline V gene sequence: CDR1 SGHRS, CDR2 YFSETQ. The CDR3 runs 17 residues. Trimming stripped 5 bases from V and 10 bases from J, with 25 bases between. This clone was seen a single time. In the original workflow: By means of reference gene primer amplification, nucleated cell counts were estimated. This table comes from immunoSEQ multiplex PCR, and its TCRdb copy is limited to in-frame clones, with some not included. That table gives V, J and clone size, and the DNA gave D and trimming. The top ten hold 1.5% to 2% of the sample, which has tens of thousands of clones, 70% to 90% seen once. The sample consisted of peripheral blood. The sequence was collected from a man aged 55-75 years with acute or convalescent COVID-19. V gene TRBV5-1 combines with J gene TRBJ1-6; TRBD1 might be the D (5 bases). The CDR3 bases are TGCGCCAGCAGGCGTATCGCCGGGCCATCCAGGGCATCACCCCTCCACTTT. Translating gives CASRRIAGPSRASPLHF. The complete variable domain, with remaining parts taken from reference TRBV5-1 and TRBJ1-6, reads KAGVTQTPRYLIKTRGQQVTLSCSPISGHRSVSWYQQTPGQGLQFLFEYFSETQRNKGNFPGRFSGRQFSNSRSEMNVSTLELGDSALYLCASRRIAGPSRASPLHFGNGTRLTVT.